This T cell receptor beta chain is drawn from a study of cytomegalovirus exposure and HLA in healthy donors. The PCR made use of 60 Vbeta and 13 Jbeta primers. The method was immunoSEQ multiplex PCR; TCRdb's version includes in-frame clones alone and lacks a portion of them. The sample consists of about 86,000 clones, about 79% of them appearing once. CDR3 length equals 15 residues. V was pared by 5 bases and J by 6 bases, with 12 bases of the junction left unmatched. The germline V gene has CDR1 SGHAT and CDR2 FQNNGV. This sequence was found in a female donor in good health and CMV-seronegative. The V gene is TRBV11-2, the J gene TRBJ1-2; 7 bases map to TRBD1. The sample comprised PBMCs. CDR3 DNA: TGTGCCAGCAGCCCCAGACAGGGAGCACTGGATGGCTACACCTTC. Translating it yields CASSPRQGALDGYTF.